These T cell receptor beta chains were read from a single sample in a study of identifying expanded T cells in peripheral blood. TCRdb's copy holds only in-frame clones and misses some; the assay was immunoSEQ multiplex PCR. The sample records 70,000 to 95,000 clones, roughly 90% being singletons. Sequenced sample: blood. The origin of the receptors is a person between 18 and 75 years old in good health. Both conserved end residues are part of each CDR3. A D gene is named only where the DNA matches it firmly. Expanded clones get a size class; other rows say once, few or many, or leave the size out.

TRBJ2-1 . 13 . TRBV7-9 TGTGCCAGCAGCCAGAGACCTGAACATGAGCAGTTCTTC CASSQRPEHEQFF
TRBJ2-3 . 15 TRBD1 TRBV19 TGTGCCAGTAGTATCGCTCAGGGGGCTTCGGATACGCAGTATTTT CASSIAQGASDTQYF
TRBJ1-5 . 15 . TRBV30 TGTGCCTGGAACCGCGGGACACATAGCAATCAGCCCCAGCATTTT CAWNRGTHSNQPQHF
TRBJ1-6 few 15 TRBD1 TRBV19 TGTGCCAGTAGAGCGGGACAGGGCATTAATTCACCCCTCCACTTT CASRAGQGINSPLHF
TRBJ2-1 once 12 . TRBV5-5 TGTGCCAGCAGCTCCGTCCACAATGAGCAGTTCTTC CASSSVHNEQFF
TRBJ2-7 few 14 . TRBV27 TGTGCCAGCAGTCAGACCAGGGAAGCCTACGAGCAGTACTTC CASSQTREAYEQYF
TRBJ1-6 . 16 . TRBV5-1 TGCGCCAGCAGCTTACCCGTGTCCGGGGGACATTCACCCCTCCACTTT CASSLPVSGGHSPLHF
TRBJ2-3 . 16 . TRBV7-3 TGTGCCAGCAGCTTAAAATCCGGGGGCCTCACAGATACGCAGTATTTT CASSLKSGGLTDTQYF
TRBJ2-1 . 15 TRBD2 TRBV5-4 TGTGCCAGCAGCTCGAATAGCGGGGACTACAATGAGCAGTTCTTC CASSSNSGDYNEQFF
TRBJ1-4 . 17 TRBD1 TRBV15 TGTGCCACCAGCAGAGACAGGGGGCCGTTCACGTCGGGGGAACTGTTTTTT CATSRDRGPFTSGELFF